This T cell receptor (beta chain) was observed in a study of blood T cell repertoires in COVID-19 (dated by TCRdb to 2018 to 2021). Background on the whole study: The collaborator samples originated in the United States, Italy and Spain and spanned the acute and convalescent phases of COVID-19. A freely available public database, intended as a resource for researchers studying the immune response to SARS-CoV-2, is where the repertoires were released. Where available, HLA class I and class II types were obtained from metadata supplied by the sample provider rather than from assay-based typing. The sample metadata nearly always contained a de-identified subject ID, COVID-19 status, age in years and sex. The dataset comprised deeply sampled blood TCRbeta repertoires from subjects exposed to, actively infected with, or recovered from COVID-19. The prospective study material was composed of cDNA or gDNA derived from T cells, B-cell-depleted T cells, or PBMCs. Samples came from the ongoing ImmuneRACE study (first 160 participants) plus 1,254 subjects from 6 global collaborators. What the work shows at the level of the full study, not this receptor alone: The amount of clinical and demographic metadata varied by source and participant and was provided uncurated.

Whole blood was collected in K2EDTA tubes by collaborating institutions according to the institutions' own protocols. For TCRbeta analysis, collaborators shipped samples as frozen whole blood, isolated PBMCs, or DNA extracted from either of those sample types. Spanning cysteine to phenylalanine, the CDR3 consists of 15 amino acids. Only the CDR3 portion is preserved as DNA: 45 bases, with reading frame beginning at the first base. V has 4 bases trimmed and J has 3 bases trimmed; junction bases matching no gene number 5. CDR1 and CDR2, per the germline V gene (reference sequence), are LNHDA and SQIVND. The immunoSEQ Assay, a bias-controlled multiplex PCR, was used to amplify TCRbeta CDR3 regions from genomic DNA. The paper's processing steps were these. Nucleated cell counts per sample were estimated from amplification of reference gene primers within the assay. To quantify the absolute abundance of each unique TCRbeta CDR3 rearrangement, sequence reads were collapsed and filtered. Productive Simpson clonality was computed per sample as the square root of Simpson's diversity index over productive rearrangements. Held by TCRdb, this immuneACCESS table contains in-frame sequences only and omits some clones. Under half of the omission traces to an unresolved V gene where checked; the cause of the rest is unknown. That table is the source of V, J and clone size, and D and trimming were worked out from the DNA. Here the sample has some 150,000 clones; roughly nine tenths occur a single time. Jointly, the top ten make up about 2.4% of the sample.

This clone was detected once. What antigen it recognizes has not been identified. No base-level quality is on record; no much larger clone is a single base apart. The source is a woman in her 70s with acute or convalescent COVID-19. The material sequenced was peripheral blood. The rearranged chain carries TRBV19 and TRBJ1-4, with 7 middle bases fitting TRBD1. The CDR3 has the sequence CASSTPGTANEKLFF. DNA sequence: TGTGCCAGTAGTACACCAGGGACAGCTAATGAAAAACTGTTTTTT.